These T cell receptor beta chains were read from a single sample in a study of blood T cell repertoires in COVID-19. Clones were sequenced by immunoSEQ multiplex PCR, and TCRdb holds only the in-frame ones, with some missing. The sample lists around 42,000 clones, 70% to 85% occurring once. Sequencing was performed on peripheral blood. The receptor source for this set is a human donor in a cohort sampled during active COVID-19. Both conserved end residues are trimmed from each CDR3. The order of the fields is CDR3 protein, clone size, J gene, V gene. Rows may omit the clone size; those that give it use once, few, many or a size class.

CDR3: ASSLGANGYT
size: -
J: TRBJ1-2
V: TRBV7-9

CDR3: ASSLGGWGQDGYT
size: -
J: TRBJ1-2
V: TRBV11-2

CDR3: AWSVGGSQANEKLF
size: -
J: TRBJ1-4
V: TRBV30

CDR3: ASSVGLALRAQY
size: -
J: TRBJ2-3
V: TRBV19

CDR3: ASSQDGFEQY
size: -
J: TRBJ2-7
V: TRBV4-1

CDR3: ASSFSGDGSPLH
size: -
J: TRBJ1-6
V: TRBV7-9

CDR3: ASSGADKNIQY
size: -
J: TRBJ2-4
V: TRBV19

CDR3: ATSRGPPRGGYT
size: -
J: TRBJ1-2
V: TRBV15

CDR3: SASGGAGVRETQY
size: -
J: TRBJ2-5
V: TRBV20-1

CDR3: AIRASGSLSGNTIY
size: few
J: TRBJ1-3
V: TRBV10-3

CDR3: ASSQEKPDEQF
size: -
J: TRBJ2-1
V: TRBV4-1

CDR3: ASSPTGRRTQY
size: -
J: TRBJ2-5
V: TRBV28

CDR3: ASSLGPSQETQY
size: few
J: TRBJ2-5
V: TRBV5-1

CDR3: ATKGLAGGADTQY
size: -
J: TRBJ2-3
V: TRBV3-1/TRBV3-2

CDR3: ASSQGKAGNTEAF
size: -
J: TRBJ1-1
V: TRBV3-1/TRBV3-2

CDR3: ASSSDSIKYGYT
size: -
J: TRBJ1-2
V: TRBV7-2

CDR3: ASSRRTGGYYGYT
size: -
J: TRBJ1-2
V: TRBV5-6

CDR3: ASSTGTGVGGELF
size: -
J: TRBJ2-2
V: TRBV2

CDR3: ASSSGVQGADTQY
size: -
J: TRBJ2-3
V: TRBV5-1

CDR3: ASSLVLPSLSSYNSPLH
size: -
J: TRBJ1-6
V: TRBV5-5

CDR3: ASSLSRASVNSYEQY
size: -
J: TRBJ2-7
V: TRBV27

CDR3: ASSPNHINGELF
size: -
J: TRBJ2-2
V: TRBV18

CDR3: ASRLSLNTEAF
size: -
J: TRBJ1-1
V: TRBV19

CDR3: ASSPQPGTGEAF
size: -
J: TRBJ1-1
V: TRBV5-1

CDR3: ASSRVGQGGYTQY
size: -
J: TRBJ2-3
V: TRBV5-4

CDR3: ASSQSGETQY
size: -
J: TRBJ2-5
V: TRBV3-1/TRBV3-2

CDR3: ASSPGQSNQPQH
size: -
J: TRBJ1-5
V: TRBV18

CDR3: ASSQGGGPQH
size: -
J: TRBJ1-5
V: TRBV3-1/TRBV3-2

CDR3: ASKSGANTEAF
size: -
J: TRBJ1-1
V: TRBV25-1

CDR3: ASSLAFGGGSYNEQF
size: -
J: TRBJ2-1
V: TRBV7-6

CDR3: ASSLGPGELF
size: -
J: TRBJ2-2
V: TRBV7-9

CDR3: ASSSPRDRVPGANVLT
size: -
J: TRBJ2-6
V: TRBV28

CDR3: ASSPAAGTYYGYT
size: -
J: TRBJ1-2
V: TRBV6-4

CDR3: ASSPEVGSYNEQF
size: -
J: TRBJ2-1
V: TRBV7-6

CDR3: ASSPTGARHTEAF
size: -
J: TRBJ1-1
V: TRBV19

CDR3: ATSRQGNSPLH
size: medium-sized
J: TRBJ1-6
V: TRBV24-1

CDR3: ASSDSTSGVPNEQF
size: -
J: TRBJ2-1
V: TRBV6-1

CDR3: ASSRGTGDSYEQY
size: once
J: TRBJ2-7
V: TRBV4-1

CDR3: ASSYREGNTGELF
size: once
J: TRBJ2-2
V: TRBV7-2

CDR3: ASSFTGAGNQPQH
size: once
J: TRBJ1-5
V: TRBV5-1

CDR3: ASSKKELAGAPGETQY
size: -
J: TRBJ2-5
V: TRBV21-1

CDR3: ASSSRTNSNEQF
size: -
J: TRBJ2-1
V: TRBV28

CDR3: ASSYRLAGGTGELF
size: -
J: TRBJ2-2
V: TRBV5-5

CDR3: ASSITGVTGELF
size: -
J: TRBJ2-2
V: TRBV19

CDR3: ASSPRRNEQF
size: few
J: TRBJ2-1
V: TRBV7-3

CDR3: ASSLGRGGRVDEQY
size: -
J: TRBJ2-7
V: TRBV7-2

CDR3: ASSFLETQY
size: -
J: TRBJ2-5
V: TRBV12-3/TRBV12-4

CDR3: ASSQDRAVDQPQH
size: few
J: TRBJ1-5
V: TRBV28

CDR3: ASRGVNEQF
size: -
J: TRBJ2-1
V: TRBV28

CDR3: ASSFFVQGPSNQPQH
size: -
J: TRBJ1-5
V: TRBV19

CDR3: ASSIISGSEAF
size: -
J: TRBJ1-1
V: TRBV19

CDR3: ASSVHLAGAGDTQY
size: -
J: TRBJ2-3
V: TRBV7-9

CDR3: ATSWAWNTGELF
size: once
J: TRBJ2-2
V: TRBV15